These 8 T cell receptor beta chains were sequenced from one sample in a study of Graves' ophthalmopathy and Graves' hyperthyroidism. Amplification of the TCR beta CDR3 regions used RNA transcripts (as template). An initial RT-PCR round employing HTBI primers preceded a second-round multiplex PCR. TCRdb used MiXCR to reprocess the multiplex PCR reads, holding one entry per CDR3 protein. Found here are under 200,000 distinct CDR3 sequences, under 40% of them singletons; the top ten hold under 6.5%. Sequencing was done on a sample of peripheral blood. Receptors were obtained from a middle-aged woman with Graves' ophthalmopathy.

V usage is TRBV7-2 and J usage is TRBJ2-5; perhaps TRBD1 as D (7 bases). The CDR3 loop spans 16 amino acids. Germline V gene sequence: CDR1 SGHTA, CDR2 FQGNSA. Trimming removed 5 bases at V and 3 bases at J, with 19 bases between. CDR3 coding DNA: TGTGCCAGCAGCGCGGGGACAGCCGGCGGGAAAGAGACCCAGTACTTC. Translated, it gives CASSAGTAGGKETQYF.

The CDR3 sequence: CSARSGTGGAGNQPQHF. The DNA for the CDR3 is TGCAGTGCTAGGTCCGGGACAGGGGGCGCGGGGAATCAGCCCCAGCATTTT. The chain uses TRBV20-1 and TRBJ1-5; 12 bases are shared with TRBD1. The germline V gene encodes CDR1 DFQATT and CDR2 SNEGSKA (reference sequence). V shed 3 bases and J 4 bases; nucleotides not matched to a gene: 10. The CDR3 sequence is 17 residues long.

This clonotype came up many times. The V gene is TRBV20-1, the J gene TRBJ2-2; no clear D. There are 13 residues in the CDR3. Trimming took 3 bases from V and 2 from J, leaving 7 bases between them. CDR1 is DFQATT, CDR2 SNEGSKA, per germline (reference sequence). In nucleotides, the CDR3 is TGCAGTGCTAGCCTAAAAAACACCGGGGAGCTGTTTTTT. This sequence encodes CSASLKNTGELFF.

Points on this clonotype: A much larger clone is a single base away; this may be a read error. The chain is built from TRBV7-2 and TRBJ2-7; D unresolved. Germline-derived CDR1 and CDR2 are SGHTA and FQGNSA. V lost 1 base and J 6 bases, leaving 4 bases between the germline ends. This CDR3 region has 11 residues. The CDR3 protein is CASSLGVEQYF. The CDR3 nucleotides are TGTGCCAGCAGCTTAGGGGTCGAGCAGTACTTC.

This clonotype occurred many times. This chain joins TRBV12-3 or TRBV12-4 and TRBJ2-7; D remains ambiguous. V gave up 3 bases and J gave up 6 bases, with 15 bases separating them. This CDR3 comprises 14 residues. The CDR3 sequence is CASSFFTPEAEQYF. The CDR3 nucleotides are TGTGCCAGCAGTTTCTTCACCCCCGAAGCCGAGCAGTACTTC.

V is TRBV6-2 or TRBV6-3 and J is TRBJ1-5; a possible D gene is TRBD1 (5 bases). The V end lost 2 bases, the J end lost 6 bases, and 17 bases lay between the germline ends. The germline gives CDR1 MNHEY, CDR2 SVGEGT. This CDR3 contains 16 residues. CDR3 in amino acids: CASSYRREIPRQPQHF. In DNA, the CDR3 is TGTGCCAGCAGTTACCGCAGGGAGATCCCTCGTCAGCCCCAGCATTTT.

The chain is built from TRBV28 and TRBJ1-6; no reliable D call. This CDR3 spans 15 amino acids. V was cut by 6 bases and J by 7 bases, with 16 bases left in between. The germline V gene has CDR1 MDHEN and CDR2 SYDVKM. CDR3 in amino acids: CASSDIPELNSPLHF. The CDR3 region has the DNA TGTGCCAGCAGCGACATACCGGAATTGAATTCACCCCTCCACTTT.

This chain joins TRBV11-1 and TRBJ2-5, with TRBD2 matching over 14 bases. The CDR3 runs to 17 residues. Germline trimming cut 1 base from V and 2 bases from J; bases unmatched to any gene: 3. Germline assignment: CDR1 SGHAT and CDR2 FQDESV (reference sequence). The CDR3 DNA reads as TGTGCCAGCAGCTTAGGGACTAGCGGGAGGTTACAAGAGACCCAGTACTTC. The encoded protein is CASSLGTSGRLQETQYF. The full variable domain, rest sourced from reference TRBV11-1 and TRBJ2-5, is EAEVAQSPRYKITEKSQAVAFWCDPISGHATLYWYRQILGQGPELLVQFQDESVVDDSQLPKDRFSAERLKGVDSTLKIQPAELGDSAMYLCASSLGTSGRLQETQYFGPGTRLLVL.